The 22 T cell receptor beta chains listed next were all sequenced from one sample in a study of cytomegalovirus exposure and HLA in healthy donors (dated by TCRdb to about 2017). Libraries were made using the immunoSEQ multiplex PCR assay. The multiplex PCR relied on a mix of 60 forward primers for TCR Vbeta segments and 13 reverse primers for TCR Jbeta segments. TCRdb holds this immuneACCESS table with in-frame rearrangements only. Some clones are missing; in checked studies, unresolved V genes explain under half, and the rest has no known cause. This sample gives some 110,000 clones in total; under 85% of them show up just once. The ten largest make up 1.6% of the sample. The sample was PBMCs. Receptors were obtained from a young woman in good health and CMV-seronegative.

The chain uses TRBV5-1 and TRBJ1-2; TRBD1 matches 8 bases. The CDR3 spans 14 residues. Germline CDR1 and CDR2: SGHRS and YFSETQ. The ends lost 4 bases at V and 9 bases at J; junction bases unmatched: 11. The CDR3 loop is CASSTGQGTASYTF. The DNA for the CDR3 is TGCGCCAGCAGCACCGGACAGGGAACGGCGAGCTACACCTTC.

The CDR3 spells CASSRAILAKETQYF. CDR3 in DNA: TGTGCCAGCTCCCGGGCTATCTTAGCGAAGGAGACCCAGTACTTC. The chain employs TRBV2 and TRBJ2-5; tentative D call: TRBD2 (5 bases). Looked up from germline, CDR1 is SNHLY and CDR2 is FYNNEI. Trimming shortened V by 8 bases and J by 5 bases, and 21 bases separated the two germline ends. This CDR3 has 15 amino acids.

Only a few counts were recorded for this clone. V is TRBV11-3 and J is TRBJ2-3; TRBD1 aligns across 10 bases. Germline trimming cut 2 bases from V and 4 bases from J; bases unmatched to any gene: 12. Germline CDR1 reads SGHNT; CDR2 reads YENEEA. CDR3 length: 18 amino acids. This CDR3 is CASSLFGPGTGEADTQYF. The DNA for the CDR3 is TGTGCCAGCAGCTTATTTGGACCCGGGACAGGGGAGGCAGATACGCAGTATTTT.

The rearrangement joins TRBV25-1 to TRBJ2-7; tentative D call: TRBD2 (5 bases). The CDR3 has 13 residues. CDR1 MGHDK and CDR2 SYGVNS come from the germline V gene. The V end was cut by 4 bases, the J end by 3 bases, with 10 bases between. The CDR3 sequence is CASSGREHYEQYF. CDR3 nucleotide sequence: TGTGCCAGCAGTGGACGGGAACACTACGAGCAGTACTTC.

This chain links TRBV27 with TRBJ2-5; TRBD2 agrees at 8 bases. From germline, CDR1 is MNHEY and CDR2 SMNVEV (reference sequence). This CDR3 spans 16 amino acids. V shed 6 bases, J shed 7 bases, and the junction held 16 bases outside the gene matches. CDR3 in DNA: TGTGCCAGCAGGGGTAGGCGGGCGGGGGGTACCGGGACCCAGTACTTC. Its protein is CASRGRRAGGTGTQYF.

The V and J genes are TRBV15 and TRBJ1-2; TRBD1 might be the D (6 bases). The length of the CDR3 is 15 residues. Per the germline V gene, CDR1 is LNHNV and CDR2 is YYDKDF (reference sequence). V lost 1 base, J lost 2 bases, and 11 bases lay in between. Here the CDR3 reads CATSRARTGNYGYTF. The CDR3 DNA sequence: TGTGCCACCAGCAGAGCCCGAACAGGGAACTATGGCTACACCTTC.

The V call is TRBV6-1, the J call TRBJ2-7, with 9 nucleotides matching TRBD2. The V gene end was trimmed by 2 bases and the J gene end by 5 bases; junction bases not matched to a gene: 7. The CDR3 contains 15 residues. CDR1 is MNHNS, CDR2 SASEGT, per germline. The CDR3 DNA reads as TGTGCCAGCAGTGAATTGTTGCGGGGGGGCGACGAGCAGTACTTC. Translation: CASSELLRGGDEQYF.

This clone was found a few times. V gene TRBV7-6 combines with J gene TRBJ1-2, with 8 bases lining up with TRBD1. V dropped 3 bases and J dropped 6; count of bases not matched to a gene: 3. The CDR3 spans 13 residues. The germline gives CDR1 SGHVS, CDR2 FNYEAQ. The CDR3 spells CASSFRQGHGYTF. In DNA form, the CDR3 reads TGTGCCAGCAGCTTCCGACAGGGGCATGGCTACACCTTC.

The chain recombines TRBV14 with TRBJ2-3, with TRBD1 matching 9 bases. The CDR3 consists of 13 residues. J was trimmed by 2 bases and V by 8 bases; bases with no gene match: 2. Germline CDR1 is SGHDN and CDR2 is FVKESK. The CDR3 protein is CASGTGHTDTQYF. CDR3 bases: TGTGCCAGCGGGACAGGGCACACAGATACGCAGTATTTT.

This clone was seen more than once but under ten times. This chain links TRBV5-6 with TRBJ2-1; 7 positions agree with TRBD1. Germline V gene data show CDR1 as SGHDT and CDR2 as YYEEEE. The CDR3 has 16 residues. The trim removed 0 bases at V and 2 bases at J, leaving 5 bases unmatched. Here the CDR3 reads CASSLVWDRTYNEQFF. DNA for the CDR3: TGTGCCAGCAGCTTGGTATGGGACAGAACCTACAATGAGCAGTTCTTC. Full variable domain (remainder filled in from reference TRBV5-6 and TRBJ2-1): DAGVTQSPTHLIKTRGQQVTLRCSPKSGHDTVSWYQQALGQGPQFIFQYYEEEERQRGNFPDRFSGHQFPNYSSELNVNALLLGDSALYLCASSLVWDRTYNEQFFGPGTRLTVL.

This clone turned up a few times. CDR3 region: CASSSYREGEKLFF. The CDR3 DNA is TGCGCCAGCTCTTCCTACAGGGAAGGTGAAAAACTGTTTTTT. This chain joins TRBV4-1 and TRBJ1-4, with a tentative D call TRBD1 (6 bases). CDR1 is MGHRA and CDR2 is YSYEKL in the germline V gene. V was pared by 8 bases and J by 7 bases, with 17 bases between. CDR3 length: 14 amino acids.

The chain uses TRBV6-5 and TRBJ1-1; possible D gene TRBD1, 6 bases. The CDR3 is 16 amino acids. V was pared by 0 bases and J by 4 bases, with 15 bases between. Germline-derived CDR1 and CDR2 are MNHEY and SVGAGI. CDR3 residues: CASSYSLTGTGTEAFF. CDR3 sequence (DNA): TGTGCCAGCAGTTACTCGCTAACAGGGACCGGCACTGAAGCTTTCTTT.

CDR3 nucleotide sequence: TGTGCCAGCAGCCCACCCGGCAGGGGCCCTCAAGAGACCCAGTACTTC. Its protein is CASSPPGRGPQETQYF. V usage is TRBV7-6 and J usage is TRBJ2-5; tentatively, D is TRBD1 (6 bases). CDR3 length: 16 residues. Germline V gene lookup returns CDR1 SGHVS and CDR2 FNYEAQ. The germline V and J ends were trimmed by 5 bases and 2 bases, with 18 bases remaining between them.

The CDR3 reads CASSSALGAPQETQYF. CDR3 nucleotides: TGTGCCAGCAGCTCGGCGCTAGGAGCCCCACAAGAGACCCAGTACTTC. This sequence joins TRBV7-8 and TRBJ2-5; D ambiguous. Trimming removed 4 bases from V and 2 bases from J, with 17 bases in between. Germline values: CDR1 SGHVS, CDR2 FQNEAQ. This CDR3 has 16 amino acids.

The CDR3 spells CASSVGGSSTGELFF. The DNA for the CDR3 is TGTGCCAGCAGCGTGGGGGGGTCGTCCACCGGGGAGCTGTTTTTT. V is TRBV9 and J is TRBJ2-2; 7 bases map to TRBD2. V gave up 2 bases and J gave up 4 bases; unmatched junction bases: 5. This CDR3 has 15 residues. Germline lookup yields CDR1 SGDLS and CDR2 YYNGEE.

The table lists this clone with a count of one. The rearrangement uses TRBV29-1 and TRBJ1-1; D might be TRBD1 (5 bases). CDR1 is SQVTM and CDR2 is ANQGSEA in the germline V gene. This CDR3 is 13 amino acids long. V lost 3 bases and J 4 bases, leaving 12 bases between the germline ends. The DNA for the CDR3 is TGCAGCGTTGACATAGCAGGGCGCACTGAAGCTTTCTTT. It encodes CSVDIAGRTEAFF.

The chain uses TRBV29-1 and TRBJ2-5, with TRBD2 identical over 8 bases. The CDR3 totals 12 residues. V shed 5 bases and J 4 bases; nucleotides not matched to a gene: 3. CDR1 SQVTM and CDR2 ANQGSEA come from the germline V gene. The CDR3 sequence is CSVRSGGETQYF. The CDR3 bases are TGCAGCGTTCGCAGCGGGGGAGAGACCCAGTACTTC.

This chain uses TRBV12-5 with TRBJ1-2; 11 nucleotides agree with TRBD1. With 5 bases clipped from V and 7 bases from J, the junction kept 6 bases outside the gene matches. The CDR3 covers 14 residues. Per the germline V gene, CDR1 is LGHNT and CDR2 is FRNRAP. The chain's CDR3 is CASGPGTGGLGYTF. Here the CDR3 DNA reads TGTGCTAGTGGTCCCGGGACAGGGGGTCTTGGCTACACCTTC.

The rearrangement links TRBV7-9 to TRBJ2-7; D is ambiguous. The V end lost 5 bases, the J end lost 5 bases, and 10 bases lay between the germline ends. This CDR3 spans 12 amino acids. Germline V gives CDR1 SEHNR, CDR2 FQNEAQ (reference sequence). This CDR3 reads CASSVHMNEQYF. The CDR3 DNA is TGTGCCAGCAGCGTTCACATGAACGAGCAGTACTTC.

There are a few counts of this clone. V and J are TRBV6-1 and TRBJ2-1, with 7 bases identical to TRBD1. CDR3 length: 13 amino acids. Germline CDR1 and CDR2: MNHNS and SASEGT. Trimming removed 6 bases from V and 8 bases from J; junction bases left unmatched: 7. The CDR3 DNA reads TGTGCCAGCAGGATTACAGGGGTGGATGAGCAGTTCTTC. Amino acids: CASRITGVDEQFF.

The chain has TRBV19 and TRBJ2-5; 8 bases are shared with TRBD2. Germline CDR1 reads LNHDA; CDR2 reads SQIVND (reference sequence). Trimming removed 11 bases from V and 5 bases from J; junction bases left unmatched: 10. The CDR3 is 13 residues long. CDR3 in amino acids: CAVGASGLETQYF. CDR3 DNA: TGTGCCGTCGGGGCTAGCGGGTTGGAGACCCAGTACTTC. Full variable domain (missing parts from reference TRBV19 and TRBJ2-5): DGGITQSPKYLFRKEGQNVTLSCEQNLNHDAMYWYRQDPGQGLRLIYYSQIVNDFQKGDIAEGYSVSREKKESFPLTVTSAQKNPTAFYLCAVGASGLETQYFGPGTRLLVL.

The chain links TRBV7-9 to TRBJ2-7; the match to TRBD1 covers 9 bases. CDR1 and CDR2 (germline): SEHNR, FQNEAQ (reference sequence). With V trimmed by 0 bases and J by 7 bases, 7 bases remained unmatched. The CDR3 has 15 amino acids. The CDR3 sequence is CASSLAWDRAGEQYF. For the CDR3, the DNA is TGTGCCAGCAGCTTAGCGTGGGACAGGGCTGGGGAGCAGTACTTC.